This T cell receptor beta chain derives from a study of blood T cell repertoires in COVID-19. Study information: PBMCs, B-cell-depleted T cells, or T cells provided the cDNA or gDNA that made up the material.

CDR1 SEHNR and CDR2 FQNEAQ come from the germline V gene (reference sequence). This CDR3 is built from 14 residues. V lost 5 bases to trimming and J lost 10 bases; unmatched junction nucleotides: 6. Original processing notes: Amplification from reference gene primers served as the basis for estimated nucleated cell counts. Using immunoSEQ multiplex PCR, the repertoire was profiled, and TCRdb retains in-frame clones only, with some absent. That table gives V, J and clone size, and the DNA gave D and trimming. The sample lists more than 120,000 clones, roughly nine tenths occurring once. The source of this sequence is a human donor in a cohort sampled during active COVID-19. The sequenced sample consisted of peripheral blood. V usage is TRBV7-9 and J usage is TRBJ1-4; TRBD1 matches 11 bases. The CDR3 protein is CASSPRDRGTKLFF. The DNA of the CDR3 is TGTGCCAGCAGCCCTCGGGACAGGGGGACAAAACTGTTTTTT.